This record looks at one TCR beta chain sequence and its context. Samples were taken several times over chemoradiotherapy. Sequencing used immunoSEQ multiplex PCR; TCRdb keeps in-frame clones, though not all of them. The sample holds 55,000 to 85,000 clones, more than 70% seen once. This sample was taken from a study of chemoradiotherapy in HPV16-positive cancers. Study information: Candidate HPV-specific T-cell clones and common TCR motifs came from functional assays in two HPV16-positive patients.

V was trimmed by 0 bases and J by 0 bases, leaving 7 bases between them. From germline, CDR1 is SGHDT and CDR2 YYEEEE. The length of the CDR3 is 14 residues. This TCR came from a human donor with HPV-associated anogenital cancer. The chain combines TRBV5-6 with TRBJ2-7; D is ambiguous. Material: blood, obtained from a patient who underwent chemoradiotherapy. The CDR3 is CASSLEVSSYEQYF. The CDR3 bases are TGTGCCAGCAGCTTGGAGGTAAGCTCCTACGAGCAGTACTTC.